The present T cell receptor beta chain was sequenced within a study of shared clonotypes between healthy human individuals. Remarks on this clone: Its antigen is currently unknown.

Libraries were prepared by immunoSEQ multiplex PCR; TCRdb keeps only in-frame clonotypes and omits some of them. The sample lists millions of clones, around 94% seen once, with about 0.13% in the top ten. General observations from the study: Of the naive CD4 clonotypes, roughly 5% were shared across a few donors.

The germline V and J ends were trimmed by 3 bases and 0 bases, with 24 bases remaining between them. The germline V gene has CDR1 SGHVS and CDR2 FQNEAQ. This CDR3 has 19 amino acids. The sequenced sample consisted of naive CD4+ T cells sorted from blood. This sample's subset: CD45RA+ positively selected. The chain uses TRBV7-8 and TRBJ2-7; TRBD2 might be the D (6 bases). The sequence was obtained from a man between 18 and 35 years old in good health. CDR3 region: CASSFGGRQTIASSYEQYF. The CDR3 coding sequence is TGTGCCAGCAGCTTTGGGGGGAGACAGACTATAGCCAGCTCCTACGAGCAGTACTTC.